This T cell receptor (beta chain) was identified during a study of cytomegalovirus exposure and HLA in healthy donors. Study-wide points: Later, an analysis showed that TCR beta chains associated with HLA were more clonally expanded than others that were equally common.

Of note for this clone: Its antigen is currently unknown.

Vbeta (60) and Jbeta (13) primers were used in the PCR. The data were produced by immunoSEQ multiplex PCR, yet TCRdb's version contains in-frame clones alone and is incomplete. The repertoire shows roughly 40,000 clones; the top ten hold approximately 8.4%. The V end was cut by 7 bases, the J end by 6 bases, with 13 bases between. CDR1 and CDR2 (germline): LGHNT, FRNRAP. The length of the CDR3 is 13 residues. The sample taken for sequencing was PBMCs. This receptor was taken from a man in his forties in good health and CMV-seropositive. The V gene is TRBV12-5, the J gene TRBJ2-1; perhaps TRBD2 as D (6 bases). For the CDR3, the DNA is TGTGCTAGTGCTTGGTGGAGGGCCAATGAGCAGTTCTTC. Its translation is CASAWWRANEQFF.